The rows below give T cell receptor beta chains drawn from one sample of a study of blood T cell repertoires in COVID-19. Only in-frame clones appear in the TCRdb table, and some are missing; sequencing was by immunoSEQ multiplex PCR. The sample shows under 60,000 clones, roughly 87% of them seen only once. The specimen sequenced was peripheral blood. The receptors were sampled from a human donor in a cohort sampled during active COVID-19. CDR3s include the opening cysteine and the closing phenylalanine or tryptophan. A D gene is named only where the DNA matches it firmly. The size field is filled for only some rows; it gives once, few, many or a size class.

d_gene: TRBD2
j_gene: TRBJ2-1
v_gene: TRBV7-3
abundance: .
CDR3nt: TGTGCCAGCAGCTTAACCACTAGCGGCTACAATGAGCAGTTCTTC
CDR3aa: CASSLTTSGYNEQFF

d_gene: TRBD1
j_gene: TRBJ2-1
v_gene: TRBV13
abundance: .
CDR3nt: TGTGCCAGCAGCCCCCGGGACAGGATTACAAATCGATTATACAATGAGCAGTTCTTC
CDR3aa: CASSPRDRITNRLYNEQFF

d_gene: TRBD2
j_gene: TRBJ2-1
v_gene: TRBV19
abundance: .
CDR3nt: TGTGCCAGTAGTATAGGGGTTGGGCTAGCGGGAGACTACAATGAGCAGTTCTTC
CDR3aa: CASSIGVGLAGDYNEQFF

d_gene: TRBD1
j_gene: TRBJ2-1
v_gene: TRBV14
abundance: .
CDR3nt: TGTGCCAGCAGGGGGGACAGGGACAATGAGCAGTTCTTC
CDR3aa: CASRGDRDNEQFF

d_gene: .
j_gene: TRBJ2-3
v_gene: TRBV6-1
abundance: .
CDR3nt: TGTGCCAGCAGTGATCCGACAGATGGGACAGATACGCAGTATTTT
CDR3aa: CASSDPTDGTDTQYF

d_gene: .
j_gene: TRBJ2-1
v_gene: TRBV30
abundance: once
CDR3nt: TGTGCCTGGAGTGTCGCGGTCTCCTACAATGAGCAGTTCTTC
CDR3aa: CAWSVAVSYNEQFF

d_gene: .
j_gene: TRBJ1-2
v_gene: TRBV7-9
abundance: .
CDR3nt: TGTGCCAGCAGCCCAGCGGGGCAGGTCCTAAACTATGGCTACACCTTC
CDR3aa: CASSPAGQVLNYGYTF

d_gene: TRBD2
j_gene: TRBJ2-1
v_gene: TRBV25-1
abundance: .
CDR3nt: TGTGCCAGCAGTGGGGGGGTACTAGCGGGGTTATACAATGAGCAGTTCTTC
CDR3aa: CASSGGVLAGLYNEQFF

d_gene: .
j_gene: TRBJ1-1
v_gene: TRBV23-1
abundance: .
CDR3nt: TGCGCCAGCAGTCAATCAGGTGGAGGGAAAGTTAATGAAGCTTTCTTT
CDR3aa: CASSQSGGGKVNEAFF

d_gene: .
j_gene: TRBJ1-3
v_gene: TRBV5-5
abundance: .
CDR3nt: TGTGCCAGCAGCGAAGGACATAGGTTAGAGACCATATATTTT
CDR3aa: CASSEGHRLETIYF

d_gene: TRBD1
j_gene: TRBJ2-2
v_gene: TRBV28
abundance: .
CDR3nt: TGTGCCAGCAGTCCATCCGGGACAGGATACACCGGGGAGCTGTTTTTT
CDR3aa: CASSPSGTGYTGELFF

d_gene: TRBD1
j_gene: TRBJ2-5
v_gene: TRBV11-2
abundance: .
CDR3nt: TGTGCCAGCAGAACCGGGACAGGGGGGGTGGAGACCCAGTACTTC
CDR3aa: CASRTGTGGVETQYF

d_gene: TRBD2
j_gene: TRBJ2-2
v_gene: TRBV15
abundance: .
CDR3nt: TGTGCCACCAGCCCGCGGGGAGCGGGAGCTGGCACCGGGGAGCTGTTTTTT
CDR3aa: CATSPRGAGAGTGELFF

d_gene: .
j_gene: TRBJ2-7
v_gene: TRBV20-1
abundance: .
CDR3nt: TGCAGTGCTAGTGTCCTAGTTGACTACGAGCAGTACTTC
CDR3aa: CSASVLVDYEQYF

d_gene: .
j_gene: TRBJ2-5
v_gene: TRBV23-1
abundance: .
CDR3nt: TGCGCCAGCAGTCTTCCCCCCCCGTGCAGGCGGGGTCAAGAGACCCAGTACTTC
CDR3aa: CASSLPPPCRRGQETQYF

d_gene: TRBD1
j_gene: TRBJ1-2
v_gene: TRBV5-1
abundance: .
CDR3nt: TGCGCCAGCAGTTGGACAGGGAACTATGGCTACACCTTC
CDR3aa: CASSWTGNYGYTF

d_gene: .
j_gene: TRBJ1-5
v_gene: TRBV4-1
abundance: .
CDR3nt: TGCGCCAGCAGCGCACAGGGAGAGGGTCAGCCCCAGCATTTT
CDR3aa: CASSAQGEGQPQHF

d_gene: .
j_gene: TRBJ2-5
v_gene: TRBV19
abundance: .
CDR3nt: TGTGCCAGTAGTATAGGACTAGTCACTGAGACCCAGTACTTC
CDR3aa: CASSIGLVTETQYF

d_gene: .
j_gene: TRBJ2-5
v_gene: TRBV5-1
abundance: once
CDR3nt: TGCGCCAGCAGCCCCGGGAGTGAAGAGACCCAGTACTTC
CDR3aa: CASSPGSEETQYF

d_gene: TRBD1
j_gene: TRBJ1-2
v_gene: TRBV7-8
abundance: .
CDR3nt: TGTGCCAGCAGCGGGCTTCAGACAGGGCGCGACTATGGCTACACCTTC
CDR3aa: CASSGLQTGRDYGYTF

d_gene: .
j_gene: TRBJ2-1
v_gene: TRBV15
abundance: .
CDR3nt: TGTGCCACCAGCAGGGATCCCCAGGGGAACAATGAGCAGTTCTTC
CDR3aa: CATSRDPQGNNEQFF

d_gene: TRBD2
j_gene: TRBJ2-1
v_gene: TRBV5-6
abundance: .
CDR3nt: TGTGCCAGCAGCCCGAATCTAGCGGGAGGGCTTATTGAGCAGTTCTTC
CDR3aa: CASSPNLAGGLIEQFF

d_gene: .
j_gene: TRBJ2-4
v_gene: TRBV10-2
abundance: once
CDR3nt: TGCGCCAGCACCCAATTAAACATTCAGTACTTC
CDR3aa: CASTQLNIQYF

d_gene: .
j_gene: TRBJ2-4
v_gene: TRBV7-9
abundance: .
CDR3nt: TGTGCCAGCAGCTTAGAAGCGGTCGGAGGAAACATTCAGTACTTC
CDR3aa: CASSLEAVGGNIQYF

d_gene: TRBD2
j_gene: TRBJ2-1
v_gene: TRBV3-1/TRBV3-2
abundance: .
CDR3nt: TGTGCCAGCAGCCAAACTAGCGGACCTTCCAATGAGCAGTTCTTC
CDR3aa: CASSQTSGPSNEQFF

d_gene: .
j_gene: TRBJ1-5
v_gene: TRBV7-6
abundance: .
CDR3nt: TGTGCCAGCAGCCCGCTGAGCGGTGGTAGCAATCAGCCCCAGCATTTT
CDR3aa: CASSPLSGGSNQPQHF

d_gene: .
j_gene: TRBJ2-7
v_gene: TRBV2
abundance: .
CDR3nt: TGTGCCAGCAGCCGGGGAGCTTACGAGCAGTACTTC
CDR3aa: CASSRGAYEQYF

d_gene: TRBD1
j_gene: TRBJ2-7
v_gene: TRBV16
abundance: .
CDR3nt: TGTGCCAGCAGCCAATCCGGACAGGGCTACGAGCAGTACTTC
CDR3aa: CASSQSGQGYEQYF

d_gene: TRBD1
j_gene: TRBJ1-2
v_gene: TRBV6-5
abundance: .
CDR3nt: TGTGCCACCTACTCAGGGGGCAAGACTAGGGGCTACACCTTC
CDR3aa: CATYSGGKTRGYTF

d_gene: .
j_gene: TRBJ2-4
v_gene: TRBV5-1
abundance: .
CDR3nt: TGCGCCAGCAGCGCCTTGGTCGGGGATGGGAACATTCAGTACTTC
CDR3aa: CASSALVGDGNIQYF

d_gene: .
j_gene: TRBJ1-2
v_gene: TRBV12-3/TRBV12-4
abundance: .
CDR3nt: TGTGCCAGCAGTTTTGATAGCTATGGCTACACCTTC
CDR3aa: CASSFDSYGYTF

d_gene: .
j_gene: TRBJ1-1
v_gene: TRBV19
abundance: .
CDR3nt: TGTGCCAGTAGTAAATCATGGGCGAACACTGAAGCTTTCTTT
CDR3aa: CASSKSWANTEAFF

d_gene: .
j_gene: TRBJ2-1
v_gene: TRBV9
abundance: .
CDR3nt: TGTGCCAGCAGCCCGCGGGACAGCTCCTACAATGAGCAGTTCTTC
CDR3aa: CASSPRDSSYNEQFF

d_gene: .
j_gene: TRBJ2-5
v_gene: TRBV6-5
abundance: once
CDR3nt: TGTGCCAGCAGCCAGGCCAGGCGAGAGACCCAGTACTTC
CDR3aa: CASSQARRETQYF

d_gene: .
j_gene: TRBJ1-4
v_gene: TRBV30
abundance: once
CDR3nt: TGTGCCTGGAGTGTACATCGGCAGGTTGGAGAAAAACTGTTTTTT
CDR3aa: CAWSVHRQVGEKLFF

d_gene: .
j_gene: TRBJ1-4
v_gene: TRBV19
abundance: .
CDR3nt: TGTGCCAGTAGTTCGACGAGCGTAGCAACTAATGAAAAACTGTTTTTT
CDR3aa: CASSSTSVATNEKLFF

d_gene: TRBD2
j_gene: TRBJ2-7
v_gene: TRBV5-1
abundance: .
CDR3nt: TGCGCCAGCAGCCACTCCCCCCTAGCGGGAGAGGTCCACGAGCAGTACTTC
CDR3aa: CASSHSPLAGEVHEQYF

d_gene: TRBD1
j_gene: TRBJ1-5
v_gene: TRBV18
abundance: once
CDR3nt: TGTGCCAGCTCACCTTTTTCGCCAGGGGGAGGTCAGCCCCAGCATTTT
CDR3aa: CASSPFSPGGGQPQHF

d_gene: TRBD2
j_gene: TRBJ2-3
v_gene: TRBV11-2
abundance: .
CDR3nt: TGTGCCAGCAGCCCTAGGACTAGCGGGAGGGGAACAGATACGCAGTATTTT
CDR3aa: CASSPRTSGRGTDTQYF

d_gene: TRBD1
j_gene: TRBJ1-4
v_gene: TRBV30
abundance: .
CDR3nt: TGTGCCTGGAGAGCCGGGACAGGGAGTGAAAAACTGTTTTTT
CDR3aa: CAWRAGTGSEKLFF

d_gene: TRBD2
j_gene: TRBJ2-7
v_gene: TRBV11-2
abundance: .
CDR3nt: TGTGCCAGCAGCCCGTCCCGCGGCGGCGGGAGCTCCTACGAGCAGTACTTC
CDR3aa: CASSPSRGGGSSYEQYF

d_gene: .
j_gene: TRBJ2-3
v_gene: TRBV10-1
abundance: .
CDR3nt: TGCGCCAGCAGTGAGTCTAGCGGACTCACAGATACGCAGTATTTT
CDR3aa: CASSESSGLTDTQYF

d_gene: .
j_gene: TRBJ1-1
v_gene: TRBV15
abundance: .
CDR3nt: TGTGCCACCAGGGCAGGGGCCCTGAACACTGAAGCTTTCTTT
CDR3aa: CATRAGALNTEAFF